This TCR beta chain was obtained from a study of T-cell reconstitution after alpha-beta-depleted transplantation in children. Construction of the TCRbeta library involved unique molecular identifiers. Via MiXCR, TCRdb re-called the PCR reads, giving one row per CDR3 protein. The sample records under 300,000 distinct CDR3 sequences, 11% being singletons. CDR3 length equals 19 residues. Looked up from germline, CDR1 is SNHLY and CDR2 is FYNNEI. Concerning this clonotype: A read error may account for a junction end that differs from germline.

This clonotype originated in a male patient aged 2 to 10 who had a stem cell transplant for chronic granulomatous disease, so the T cells may come from the graft donor. Sequenced here: peripheral blood, sampled 180 days after TCRalphabeta/CD19-depleted stem cell transplant. The chain joins TRBV2 to TRBJ2-4, with 14 positions matching TRBD2. For the CDR3, the DNA is TGTACCAGCAGATTCGACGGGACTAGCGGGAGAAAGGCCAAAAACATTCAGTACTTC. Its translation: CTSRFDGTSGRKAKNIQYF.